This T cell receptor beta chain was captured by sequencing in a study of T-cell reconstitution after alpha-beta-depleted transplantation in children. Preparing the TCRbeta library involved the use of unique molecular identifiers. Each CDR3 protein is one row after TCRdb ran MiXCR on the PCR reads. This table has over 450,000 distinct CDR3 sequences, 10% appearing once. This clonotype was seen at least ten times. Its antigen is unknown. General observations from the study: Several patients had high TCRbeta diversity at day 60; it came from surviving recipient T cells and thymic progenitors. The study reportedly traced alpha-beta T cells about two months after transplant to several hundred expanded graft clones. T-cell counts and diversity were attributed mostly to newly produced T cells one year after transplant.

This CDR3 is 14 amino acids long. Trimming cost V 4 bases and J 0 bases, with 6 bases left between them. Germline CDR1 and CDR2: LGHNA and YSLEER. This chain links TRBV4-3 with TRBJ2-2, with D unresolved. Sequencing used PBMCs, obtained before TCRalphabeta/CD19-depleted stem cell transplant. The receptor comes from a child aged 2 to 10 with inherited bone marrow failure, due to receive a stem cell transplant. In DNA, the CDR3 is TGCGCCAGCAGCCCTAACACGAACACCGGGGAGCTGTTTTTT. This encodes CASSPNTNTGELFF.